A selection of T cell receptor beta chains follows, all from one sample in a study of cytomegalovirus exposure and HLA in healthy donors. Clones were sequenced by immunoSEQ multiplex PCR, and TCRdb holds only the in-frame ones, with some missing. This sample has about 160,000 clones, with around 81% found just once. Sample: PBMCs. The source of these receptors is a man between 25 and 39 years old in good health and CMV-seropositive. Each CDR3 is given with its conserved first and last residue. D genes are given only for firm matches. Size is omitted from some rows. Given values are once, few, many or a class for expanded clones.

cdr3_aa	cdr3_nt	v_call	j_call	clone_size	d_call
CASSQAVQGRSYNSPLHF	TGCGCCAGCAGCCAAGCTGTACAGGGGAGGTCCTATAATTCACCCCTCCACTTT	TRBV4-1	TRBJ1-6	-	TRBD1
CATSRGPGTVWGYTF	TGTGCCACCAGCAGAGGGCCAGGGACAGTATGGGGCTACACCTTC	TRBV15	TRBJ1-2	-	TRBD1
CAISAADTNREAFF	TGTGCCATCAGTGCGGCAGACACGAACCGGGAGGCTTTCTTT	TRBV10-3	TRBJ1-1	-	-
CASSLTGFSGYTF	TGCGCCAGCAGCTTAACAGGGTTTAGTGGCTACACCTTC	TRBV5-1	TRBJ1-2	few	-
CAWSGRGQEPQHF	TGTGCCTGGAGTGGGAGGGGGCAGGAGCCCCAGCATTTT	TRBV30	TRBJ1-5	few	TRBD1
CASSDGLAGQETQYF	TGTGCCAGCAGCGATGGACTAGCGGGGCAAGAGACCCAGTACTTC	TRBV7-3	TRBJ2-5	-	TRBD2
CASSLEDRGYYEQYF	TGTGCCAGCAGCTTAGAGGACAGAGGCTACTACGAGCAGTACTTC	TRBV9	TRBJ2-7	few	-
CAVYTGELFF	TGTGCCGTATACACCGGGGAGCTGTTTTTT	TRBV19	TRBJ2-2	-	-
CASSFGLAPQETQYF	TGTGCCAGCAGTTTCGGACTAGCTCCGCAAGAGACCCAGTACTTC	TRBV6-5	TRBJ2-5	once	TRBD2
CASSATGTGYTF	TGTGCCAGCAGCGCGACAGGGACTGGCTACACCTTC	TRBV9	TRBJ1-2	-	TRBD1
CASSVQRGGRTGELFF	TGTGCCAGCAGCGTCCAGCGGGGGGGCCGCACCGGGGAGCTGTTTTTT	TRBV7-2	TRBJ2-2	-	TRBD2
CASSWTSGGSRETQYF	TGCGCCAGCAGCTGGACTAGCGGGGGGAGCCGGGAGACCCAGTACTTC	TRBV5-1	TRBJ2-5	-	TRBD2
CVSTRRLAGGPGDEQFF	TGCGTCAGCACCCGGCGCCTAGCGGGGGGGCCGGGGGATGAGCAGTTCTTC	TRBV4-1	TRBJ2-1	-	TRBD2
CASSPGGLAKNTGELFF	TGTGCCAGCTCACCGGGGGGACTAGCGAAGAACACCGGGGAGCTGTTTTTT	TRBV18	TRBJ2-2	-	TRBD2
CASSVWGTSGDNEQFF	TGTGCCAGCAGCGTATGGGGGACTAGTGGTGACAATGAGCAGTTCTTC	TRBV9	TRBJ2-1	-	TRBD2
CASSLRTGTFGYTF	TGTGCCAGCAGTTTAAGGACAGGGACCTTTGGCTACACCTTC	TRBV27	TRBJ1-2	-	TRBD1
CASSSPQGYSNQPQHF	TGTGCCAGCAGCTCCCCCCAGGGTTATAGCAATCAGCCCCAGCATTTT	TRBV7-2	TRBJ1-5	-	-
CASSPDTPGRAGELFF	TGTGCCAGCAGCCCCGACACCCCGGGGAGGGCCGGGGAGCTGTTTTTT	TRBV7-3	TRBJ2-2	-	TRBD2
CASSVDGRNTEAFF	TGTGCCAGCAGCGTAGATGGCAGAAACACTGAAGCTTTCTTT	TRBV9	TRBJ1-1	-	-
CASSQDKGLVGTDTQYF	TGCGCCAGCAGCCAAGATAAGGGGCTAGTTGGCACAGATACGCAGTATTTT	TRBV4-3	TRBJ2-3	-	-
CASSQTGASNQPQHF	TGTGCCAGCAGCCAGACAGGGGCAAGCAATCAGCCCCAGCATTTT	TRBV9	TRBJ1-5	-	TRBD1
CASSTQTSGGSGSYEQYF	TGTGCCAGCTCAACTCAGACTAGCGGGGGGTCCGGCTCCTACGAGCAGTACTTC	TRBV18	TRBJ2-7	-	TRBD2
CASPVNAVSANTGELFF	TGTGCCAGCCCTGTCAACGCGGTCTCCGCGAACACCGGGGAGCTGTTTTTT	TRBV7-9	TRBJ2-2	-	-
CASRSVGRDNSPLHF	TGTGCCAGTAGGTCAGTGGGCAGGGATAATTCACCCCTCCACTTT	TRBV19	TRBJ1-6	-	-
CASGDRGTLSTEAFF	TGTGCCAGCGGGGACAGGGGGACGCTGAGCACTGAAGCTTTCTTT	TRBV6-1	TRBJ1-1	-	TRBD1
CASSYWAGRTNEQFF	TGTGCCAGCAGTTACTGGGCAGGGCGGACCAATGAGCAGTTCTTC	TRBV6-5	TRBJ2-1	once	-
CASSFSGGAGNEQFF	TGTGCCAGCAGCTTTAGCGGGGGGGCTGGAAATGAGCAGTTCTTC	TRBV9	TRBJ2-1	-	TRBD2
CASSQLGPGGDQPQHF	TGTGCCAGCAGCCAATTAGGTCCGGGGGGTGATCAGCCCCAGCATTTT	TRBV4-2	TRBJ1-5	once	-
CASSPPRGTGELFF	TGTGCCAGCTCACCACCCCGGGGTACCGGGGAGCTGTTTTTT	TRBV18	TRBJ2-2	-	-
CASSLPGEETQYF	TGTGCCAGCAGCCTTCCGGGGGAGGAGACCCAGTACTTC	TRBV7-2	TRBJ2-5	-	-
CASRSPWTGGYNSPLHF	TGTGCCAGTAGGAGCCCCTGGACAGGAGGTTATAATTCACCCCTCCACTTT	TRBV19	TRBJ1-6	-	TRBD1
CASSRTGTGGQDTQYF	TGTGCCAGCAGCCGCACCGGGACAGGGGGTCAGGATACGCAGTATTTT	TRBV6-6	TRBJ2-3	many	TRBD1
CASSFRGDEKLFF	TGTGCCAGCAGTTTCAGGGGGGATGAAAAACTGTTTTTT	TRBV27	TRBJ1-4	once	TRBD1
CASSLARGELFF	TGTGCCAGCAGCTTAGCTCGTGGGGAGCTGTTTTTT	TRBV11-2	TRBJ2-2	-	-
CASSDSGLAGMKFF	TGTGCCAGCAGTGACTCCGGACTAGCGGGGATGAAGTTCTTC	TRBV6-4	TRBJ2-1	-	TRBD2
CASSLASGGYESYEQYF	TGCGCCAGCAGCTTGGCTAGCGGGGGGTACGAGAGCTACGAGCAGTACTTC	TRBV5-1	TRBJ2-7	few	TRBD2